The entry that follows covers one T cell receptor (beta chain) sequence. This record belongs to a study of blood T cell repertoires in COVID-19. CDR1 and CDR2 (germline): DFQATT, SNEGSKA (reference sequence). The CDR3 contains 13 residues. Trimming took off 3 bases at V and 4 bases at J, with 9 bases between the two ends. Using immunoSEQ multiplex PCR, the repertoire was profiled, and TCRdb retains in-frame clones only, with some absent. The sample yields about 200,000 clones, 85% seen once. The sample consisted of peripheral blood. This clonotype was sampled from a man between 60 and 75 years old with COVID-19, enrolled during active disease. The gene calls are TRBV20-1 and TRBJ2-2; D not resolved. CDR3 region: CSASFPGTGELFF. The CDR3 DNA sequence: TGCAGTGCTAGTTTTCCAGGCACCGGGGAGCTGTTTTTT.